This T cell receptor (beta chain) originates from a study of blood T cell repertoires in COVID-19 (dated by TCRdb to the early 2020s). Background for the entire study: Samples covering the acute and convalescent phases of COVID-19 were provided by collaborators in the United States, Italy and Spain. The repertoires were made available in a free public database intended to serve as a resource for research on the immune response to SARS-CoV-2. Where HLA class I and class II types were available, the types were taken from metadata supplied by the sample provider, not from assay-based typing. The dataset comprised deeply sampled blood TCRbeta repertoires from subjects exposed to, actively infected with, or recovered from COVID-19. Samples came from the ongoing ImmuneRACE study (first 160 participants) plus 1,254 subjects from 6 global collaborators. Sample metadata almost always included a de-identified subject ID, COVID-19 status, age in years and sex. The prospective study material was composed of cDNA or gDNA derived from T cells, B-cell-depleted T cells, or PBMCs. Points the paper makes about the study in general: The quantity of clinical and demographic metadata differed by source and by participant and was supplied without curation.

To note about this clone: What antigen it recognizes has not been identified. No qualities accompany the bases; no much larger clone lies one base away.

The immunoSEQ Assay, a bias-controlled multiplex PCR, was used to amplify TCRbeta CDR3 regions from genomic DNA. The original methods were these. The number of nucleated cells in each sample was estimated by amplification of reference gene primers within the assay. To quantify the absolute abundance of each unique TCRbeta CDR3 rearrangement, sequence reads were collapsed and filtered. For each sample, productive Simpson clonality was calculated as the square root of Simpson's diversity index across productive rearrangements. TCRdb's version of the immuneACCESS table is confined to in-frame rearrangements and falls short of the full clone set. An unresolved V gene accounts for under half of the shortfall where checked; the remainder is of unknown origin. The V and J calls and clone size were taken over from that table, and D and trimming were inferred from the DNA. The table for this sample lists 100,000 to 120,000 clones; around 85% of them were counted only once. Of the sample, 5% to 6.5% falls within the top ten clones.

The CDR3 holds 19 amino acids from the cysteine to the phenylalanine. Of the read, only the CDR3 DNA is kept; its 57 bases are in frame from base 1. At the junction V is shortened by 0 bases and J by 0 bases; bases outside the gene matches: 8. CDR1 is given as LGHNA and CDR2 as YSLEER, both from the germline V gene. One collaborating source in Seattle enrolled patients while the patients were actively infected and followed the patients over time throughout the course of disease. Each collaborating institution followed its own protocols to collect whole blood in K2EDTA tubes. Collaborator samples were shipped for TCRbeta analysis as frozen whole blood, isolated PBMCs, or DNA extracted from either sample type.

This sequence originates from an older woman with COVID-19, enrolled during active disease. The rearrangement joined TRBV4-3 to TRBJ2-1; 10 nucleotides in the junction match TRBD2. Input material: peripheral blood. CDR3 region: CASSQDLTSGRHSYNEQFF. The DNA sequence is TGCGCCAGCAGCCAAGATCTGACTAGCGGGCGACACTCCTACAATGAGCAGTTCTTC.